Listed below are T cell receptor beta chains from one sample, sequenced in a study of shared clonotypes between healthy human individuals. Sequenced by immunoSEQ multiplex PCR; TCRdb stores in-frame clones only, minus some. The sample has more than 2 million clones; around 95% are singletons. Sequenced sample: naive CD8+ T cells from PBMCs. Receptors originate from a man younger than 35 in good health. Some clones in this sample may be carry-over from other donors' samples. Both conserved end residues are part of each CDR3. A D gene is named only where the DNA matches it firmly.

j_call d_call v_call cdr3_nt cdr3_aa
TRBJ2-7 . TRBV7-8 TGTGCCAGCAGCGAAAACCCAGGATACGAGCAGTACTTC CASSENPGYEQYF
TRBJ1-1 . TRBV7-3 TGTGCCAGCAGCCAGGGGACTGAAGCTTTCTTT CASSQGTEAFF
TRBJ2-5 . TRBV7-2 TGTGCCAGCAGCTTGGGCCGAGCGAGTGAGACCCAGTACTTC CASSLGRASETQYF
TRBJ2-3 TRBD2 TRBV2 TGTGCCAGCAGTTTTCTAGCGGGTAGCACAGATACGCAGTATTTT CASSFLAGSTDTQYF
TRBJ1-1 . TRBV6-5 TGTGCCAGCAGCTATCAGGAGGAGGGTTACACTGAAGCTTTCTTT CASSYQEEGYTEAFF
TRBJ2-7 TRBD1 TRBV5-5 TGTGCCAGCGATCAAGGGACAGGGGGTCTCTCTTTCTACGAGCAGTACTTC CASDQGTGGLSFYEQYF
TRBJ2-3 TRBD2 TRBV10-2 TGCGCCAGCAGTGAGTTAGCGGGCAACACAGATACGCAGTATTTT CASSELAGNTDTQYF
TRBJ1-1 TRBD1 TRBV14 TGTGCCAGCAGTCCCGGGACAGGGCCCGCTTTCTTT CASSPGTGPAFF
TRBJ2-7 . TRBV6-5 TGTGCCAGCAGTTACTCGAACGACTACGAGCAGTACTTC CASSYSNDYEQYF
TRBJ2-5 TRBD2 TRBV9 TGTGCCAGCAGCCCCCGGGAGGAGGAGACCCAGTACTTC CASSPREEETQYF
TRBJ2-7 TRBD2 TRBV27 TGTGCCAGCAAAATAGGTACTAGCGGGAGCTACGAGCAGTACTTC CASKIGTSGSYEQYF